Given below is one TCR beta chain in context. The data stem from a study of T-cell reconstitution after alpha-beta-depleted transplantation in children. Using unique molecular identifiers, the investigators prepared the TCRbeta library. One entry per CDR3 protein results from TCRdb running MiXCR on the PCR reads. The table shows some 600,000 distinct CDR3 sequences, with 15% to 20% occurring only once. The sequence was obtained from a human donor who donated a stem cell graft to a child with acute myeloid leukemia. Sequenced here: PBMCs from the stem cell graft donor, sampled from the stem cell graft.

The CDR3 nucleotides read TGTGCCAGCAGCGCCATGCAGGGTGGCACTGAAGCTTTCTTT. Protein sequence: CASSAMQGGTEAFF. The chain is built from TRBV7-8 and TRBJ1-1; D may be TRBD1 (5 bases). The V end lost 5 bases, the J end lost 4 bases, and 14 bases lay between the germline ends. Germline values: CDR1 SGHVS, CDR2 FQNEAQ. The CDR3 has 14 residues.